The subject of this entry is one T cell receptor (beta chain). Its specificity is unknown. Germline V gene data show CDR1 as GTSNPN and CDR2 as SVGIG (reference sequence). The CDR3 extends over 14 amino acids. J gave up 7 bases and V 3 bases, and 5 bases lay outside the gene matches. Arm-PCR of CDR3 regions and iRepertoire HTBI primers were the basis on which TCR beta libraries were built. MiXCR, run by TCRdb on the multiplex PCR reads, gives a single entry per CDR3 protein. The profile shows some 250,000 distinct CDR3 sequences, 18% of them singletons. This record comes from a study of regulatory T cells in long-lasting Graves disease. Time point specified: newly diagnosed GD, antithyroid drugs for less than 3 months. PBMC RNA was the source of the TCR library. Study findings and constraints: Segments TRBV28, TRBJ1-2 and TRBJ2-5 showed preferential usage in persistent disease.

This sample comprised peripheral blood mononuclear cells (PBMCs), obtained at new diagnosis, from a patient treated with antithyroid drugs. The chain joins TRBV30 to TRBJ2-2; TRBD1 matches at 10 bases. This TCR derives from a female donor with Graves disease. CDR3 residues: CAWRRQGAGGELFF. The CDR3 DNA sequence: TGTGCCTGGAGGCGACAGGGGGCCGGCGGGGAGCTGTTTTTT.